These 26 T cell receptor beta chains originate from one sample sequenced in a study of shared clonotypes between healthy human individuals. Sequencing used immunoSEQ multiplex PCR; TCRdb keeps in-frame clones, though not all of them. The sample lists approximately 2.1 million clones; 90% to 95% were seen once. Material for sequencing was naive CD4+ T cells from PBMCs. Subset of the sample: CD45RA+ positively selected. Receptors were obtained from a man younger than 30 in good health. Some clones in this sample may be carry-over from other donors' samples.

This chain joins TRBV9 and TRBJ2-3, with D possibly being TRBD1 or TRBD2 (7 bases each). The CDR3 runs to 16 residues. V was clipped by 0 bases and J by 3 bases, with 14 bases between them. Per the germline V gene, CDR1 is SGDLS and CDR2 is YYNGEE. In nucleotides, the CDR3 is TGTGCCAGCAGCGTAGGTGGCAGGGGGGGAACAGATACGCAGTATTTT. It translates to CASSVGGRGGTDTQYF.

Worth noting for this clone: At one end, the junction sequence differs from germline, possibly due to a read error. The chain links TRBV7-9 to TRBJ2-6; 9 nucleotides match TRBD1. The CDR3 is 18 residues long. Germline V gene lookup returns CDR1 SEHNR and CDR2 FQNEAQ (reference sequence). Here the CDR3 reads CATPDRGPTSSGANALTF. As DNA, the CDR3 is TGTGCTACCCCGGACAGGGGCCCTACGTCGTCTGGGGCCAACGCCCTGACTTTC. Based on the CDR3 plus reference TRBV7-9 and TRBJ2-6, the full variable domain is DTGVSQNPRHKITKRGQNVTFRCDPISEHNRLYWYRQTLGQGPEFLTYFQNEAQLEKSRLLSDRFSAERPKGSFSTLEIQRTEQGDSAMYLCATPDRGPTSSGANALTFGAGSRLTVL.

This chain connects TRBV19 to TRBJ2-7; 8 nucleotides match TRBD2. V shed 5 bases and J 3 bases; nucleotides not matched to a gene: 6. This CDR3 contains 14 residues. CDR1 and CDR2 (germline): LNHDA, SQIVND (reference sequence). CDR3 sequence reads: CASSGPSGYYEQYF. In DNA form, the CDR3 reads TGTGCCAGTAGTGGGCCTAGCGGGTACTACGAGCAGTACTTC.

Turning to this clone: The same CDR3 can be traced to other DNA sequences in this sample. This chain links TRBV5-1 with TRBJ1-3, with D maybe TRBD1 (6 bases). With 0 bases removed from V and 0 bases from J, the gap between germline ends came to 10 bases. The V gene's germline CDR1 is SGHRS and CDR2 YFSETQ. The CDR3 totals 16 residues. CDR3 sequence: CASSLAGQSSGNTIYF. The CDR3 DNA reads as TGCGCCAGCAGCTTGGCTGGACAGAGCTCTGGAAACACCATATATTTT. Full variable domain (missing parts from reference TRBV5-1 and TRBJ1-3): KAGVTQTPRYLIKTRGQQVTLSCSPISGHRSVSWYQQTPGQGLQFLFEYFSETQRNKGNFPGRFSGRQFSNSRSEMNVSTLELGDSALYLCASSLAGQSSGNTIYFGEGSWLTVV.

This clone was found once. The CDR3 region is CSDNEQFF. CDR3 bases: TGCAGTGACAATGAGCAGTTCTTC. The chain couples TRBV20-1 to TRBJ2-1, with no clear D. Germline V gene sequence: CDR1 DFQATT, CDR2 SNEGSKA (reference sequence). The CDR3 spans 8 residues. V was shortened by 7 bases and J by 5 bases, with 0 bases between the two germline ends.

Written as DNA, the CDR3 is TGTGCCCTCAATGGGGCTAGCGGGAGGGGGACCCAGTACTTC. Translation: CALNGASGRGTQYF. The chain has TRBV30 and TRBJ2-5; TRBD2 aligns across 12 bases. This CDR3 spans 14 amino acids. In germline, CDR1 is GTSNPN, CDR2 SVGIG (reference sequence). Trimming removed 8 bases from V and 7 bases from J; junction bases left unmatched: 11.

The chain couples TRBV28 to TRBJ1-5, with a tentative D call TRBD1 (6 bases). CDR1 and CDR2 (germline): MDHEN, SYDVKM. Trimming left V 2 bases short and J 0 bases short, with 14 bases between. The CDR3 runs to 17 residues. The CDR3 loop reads CASSLTGTGYSNQPQHF. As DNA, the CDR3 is TGTGCCAGCAGTTTAACAGGGACCGGTTATAGCAATCAGCCCCAGCATTTT.

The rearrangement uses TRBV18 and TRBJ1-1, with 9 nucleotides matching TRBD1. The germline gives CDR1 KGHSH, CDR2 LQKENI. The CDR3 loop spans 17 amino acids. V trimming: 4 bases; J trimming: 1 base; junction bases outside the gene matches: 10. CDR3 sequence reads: CASSRDRGNMGNTEAFF. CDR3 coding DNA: TGTGCCAGCTCACGAGACAGGGGGAATATGGGGAACACTGAAGCTTTCTTT.

CDR3 sequence (DNA): TGTGCCAGCAGCGACTTAGCGGGAGATCGGTCTACGCAGTATTTT. This sequence encodes CASSDLAGDRSTQYF. The genes are TRBV5-6 and TRBJ2-3; 9 bases line up with TRBD2. This CDR3 is built from 15 residues. Germline assignment: CDR1 SGHDT and CDR2 YYEEEE. V dropped 4 bases and J dropped 8; count of bases not matched to a gene: 11.

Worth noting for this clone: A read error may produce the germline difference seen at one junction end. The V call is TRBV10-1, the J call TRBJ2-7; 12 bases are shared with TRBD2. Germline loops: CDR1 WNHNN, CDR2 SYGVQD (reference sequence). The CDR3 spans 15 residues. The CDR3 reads CASIKRTSGVYEQCF. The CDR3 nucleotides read TGCGCCAGCATCAAGAGGACTAGCGGGGTCTACGAGCAGTGCTTC.

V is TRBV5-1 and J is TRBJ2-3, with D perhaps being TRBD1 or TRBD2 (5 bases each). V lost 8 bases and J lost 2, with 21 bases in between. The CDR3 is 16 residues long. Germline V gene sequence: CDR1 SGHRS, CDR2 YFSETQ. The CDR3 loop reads CARTYRDGGITDTQYF. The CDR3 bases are TGCGCCAGGACATATAGGGACGGTGGGATCACAGATACGCAGTATTTT.

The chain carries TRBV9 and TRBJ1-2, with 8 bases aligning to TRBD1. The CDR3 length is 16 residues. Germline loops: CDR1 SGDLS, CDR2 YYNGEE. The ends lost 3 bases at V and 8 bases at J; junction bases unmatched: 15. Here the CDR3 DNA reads TGTGCCAGCAGCGAGGGTCGTTGGACCTCAGGGGGCGGCTACACCTTC. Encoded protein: CASSEGRWTSGGGYTF.

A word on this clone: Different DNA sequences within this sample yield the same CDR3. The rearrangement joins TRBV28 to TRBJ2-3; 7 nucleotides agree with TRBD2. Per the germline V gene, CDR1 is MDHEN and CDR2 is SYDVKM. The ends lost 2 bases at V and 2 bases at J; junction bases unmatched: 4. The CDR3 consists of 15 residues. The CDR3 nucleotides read TGTGCCAGCAGTTTACCTAGCGGCTTCACAGATACGCAGTATTTT. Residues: CASSLPSGFTDTQYF.

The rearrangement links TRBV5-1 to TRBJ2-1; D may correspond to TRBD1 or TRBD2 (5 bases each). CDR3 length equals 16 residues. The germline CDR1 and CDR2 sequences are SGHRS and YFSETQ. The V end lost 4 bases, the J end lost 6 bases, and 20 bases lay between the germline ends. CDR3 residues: CASSPAGTIRGNEQFF. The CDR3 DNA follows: TGCGCCAGCAGCCCTGCCGGGACCATCAGAGGCAATGAGCAGTTCTTC. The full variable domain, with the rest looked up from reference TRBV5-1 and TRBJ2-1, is KAGVTQTPRYLIKTRGQQVTLSCSPISGHRSVSWYQQTPGQGLQFLFEYFSETQRNKGNFPGRFSGRQFSNSRSEMNVSTLELGDSALYLCASSPAGTIRGNEQFFGPGTRLTVL.

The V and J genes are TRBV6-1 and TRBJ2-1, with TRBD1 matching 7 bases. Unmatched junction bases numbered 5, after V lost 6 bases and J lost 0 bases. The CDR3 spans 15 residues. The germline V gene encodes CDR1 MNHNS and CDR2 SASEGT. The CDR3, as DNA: TGTGCCAGCAGATACAGGGGAGCCTCCTACAATGAGCAGTTCTTC. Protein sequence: CASRYRGASYNEQFF.

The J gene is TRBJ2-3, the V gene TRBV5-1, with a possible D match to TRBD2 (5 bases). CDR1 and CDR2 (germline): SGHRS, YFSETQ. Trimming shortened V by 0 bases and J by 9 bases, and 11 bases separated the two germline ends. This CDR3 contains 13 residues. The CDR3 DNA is TGCGCCAGCAGCTTGGACCTCGGGGAGACGCAGTATTTT. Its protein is CASSLDLGETQYF.

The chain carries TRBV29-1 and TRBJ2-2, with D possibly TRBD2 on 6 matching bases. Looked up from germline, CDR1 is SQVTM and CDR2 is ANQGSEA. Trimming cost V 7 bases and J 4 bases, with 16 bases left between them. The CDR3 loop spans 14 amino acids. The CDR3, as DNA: TGCAGCGCTGGTCGGGAGTCGACCACCGGGGAGCTGTTTTTT. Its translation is CSAGRESTTGELFF.

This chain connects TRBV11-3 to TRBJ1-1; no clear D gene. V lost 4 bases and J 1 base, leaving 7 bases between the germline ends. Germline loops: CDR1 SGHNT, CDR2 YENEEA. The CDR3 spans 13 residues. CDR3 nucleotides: TGTGCCAGCAGCTCCCCTGGGAACACTGAAGCTTTCTTT. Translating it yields CASSSPGNTEAFF.

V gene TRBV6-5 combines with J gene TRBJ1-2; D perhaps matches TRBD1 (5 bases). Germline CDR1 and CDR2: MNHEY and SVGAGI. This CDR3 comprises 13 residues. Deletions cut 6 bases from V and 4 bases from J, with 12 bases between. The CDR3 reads CASRSQGGYGYTF. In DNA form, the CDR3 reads TGTGCCAGCAGATCGCAGGGCGGCTATGGCTACACCTTC.

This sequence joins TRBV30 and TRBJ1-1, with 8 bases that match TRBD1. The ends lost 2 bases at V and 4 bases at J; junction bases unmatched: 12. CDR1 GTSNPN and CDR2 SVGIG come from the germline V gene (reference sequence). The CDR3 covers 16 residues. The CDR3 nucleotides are TGTGCCTGGAGTACCCGACAGGGGAAGATTAGCACTGAAGCTTTCTTT. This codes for CAWSTRQGKISTEAFF.

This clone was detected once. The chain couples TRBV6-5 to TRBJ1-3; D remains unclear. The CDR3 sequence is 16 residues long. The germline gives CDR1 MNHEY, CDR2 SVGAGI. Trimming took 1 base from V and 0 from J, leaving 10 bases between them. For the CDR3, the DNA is TGTGCCAGCAGTTACTTAGGCGGATCCTCTGGAAACACCATATATTTT. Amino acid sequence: CASSYLGGSSGNTIYF.

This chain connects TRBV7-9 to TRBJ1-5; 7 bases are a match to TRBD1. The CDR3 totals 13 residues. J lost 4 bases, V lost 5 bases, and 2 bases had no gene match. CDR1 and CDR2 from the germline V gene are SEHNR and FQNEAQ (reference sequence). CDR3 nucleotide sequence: TGTGCCAGCAGCGAACAGGGGAATCAGCCCCAGCATTTT. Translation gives CASSEQGNQPQHF.

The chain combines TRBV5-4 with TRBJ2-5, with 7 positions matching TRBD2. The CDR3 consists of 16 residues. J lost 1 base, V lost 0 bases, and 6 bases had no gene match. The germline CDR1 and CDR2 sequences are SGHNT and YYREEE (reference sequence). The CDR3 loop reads CASSLASGESQETQYF. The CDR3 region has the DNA TGTGCCAGCAGCTTGGCCAGCGGGGAATCCCAAGAGACCCAGTACTTC.

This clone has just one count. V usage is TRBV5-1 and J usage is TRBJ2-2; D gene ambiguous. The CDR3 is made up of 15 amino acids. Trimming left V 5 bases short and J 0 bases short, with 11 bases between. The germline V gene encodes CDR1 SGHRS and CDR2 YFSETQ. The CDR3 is CASRAGAPNTGELFF. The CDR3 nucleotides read TGCGCCAGCAGGGCCGGAGCTCCGAACACCGGGGAGCTGTTTTTT. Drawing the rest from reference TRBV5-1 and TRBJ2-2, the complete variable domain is KAGVTQTPRYLIKTRGQQVTLSCSPISGHRSVSWYQQTPGQGLQFLFEYFSETQRNKGNFPGRFSGRQFSNSRSEMNVSTLELGDSALYLCASRAGAPNTGELFFGEGSRLTVL.

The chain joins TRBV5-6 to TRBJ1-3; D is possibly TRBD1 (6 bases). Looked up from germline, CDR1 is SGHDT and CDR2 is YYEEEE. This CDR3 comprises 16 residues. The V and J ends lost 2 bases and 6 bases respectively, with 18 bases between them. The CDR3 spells CASSFPGRQGLNTIYF. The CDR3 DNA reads TGTGCCAGCAGCTTCCCCGGCCGCCAGGGGTTAAACACCATATATTTT.

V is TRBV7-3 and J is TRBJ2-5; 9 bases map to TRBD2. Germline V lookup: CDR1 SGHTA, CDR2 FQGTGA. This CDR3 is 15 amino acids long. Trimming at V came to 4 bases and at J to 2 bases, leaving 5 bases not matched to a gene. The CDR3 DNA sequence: TGTGCCAGCAGCTCCTATAGCGGGAGACAAGAGACCCAGTACTTC. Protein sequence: CASSSYSGRQETQYF.